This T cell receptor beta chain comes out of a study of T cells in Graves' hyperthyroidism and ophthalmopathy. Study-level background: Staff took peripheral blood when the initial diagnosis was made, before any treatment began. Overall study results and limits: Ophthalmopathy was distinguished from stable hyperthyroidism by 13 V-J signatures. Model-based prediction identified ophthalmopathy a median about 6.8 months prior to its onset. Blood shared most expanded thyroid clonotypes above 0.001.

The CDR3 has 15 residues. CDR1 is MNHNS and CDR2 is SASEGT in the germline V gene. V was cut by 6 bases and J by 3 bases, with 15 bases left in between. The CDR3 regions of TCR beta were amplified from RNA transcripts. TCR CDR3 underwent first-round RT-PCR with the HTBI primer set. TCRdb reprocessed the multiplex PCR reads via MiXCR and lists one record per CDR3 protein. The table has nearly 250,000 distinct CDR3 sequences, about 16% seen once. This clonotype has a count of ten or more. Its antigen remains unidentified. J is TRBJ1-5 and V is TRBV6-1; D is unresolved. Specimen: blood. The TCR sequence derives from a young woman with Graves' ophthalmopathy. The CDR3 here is CASRTVGLLNQPQHF. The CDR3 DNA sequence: TGTGCCAGCAGGACCGTCGGCCTTCTCAATCAGCCCCAGCATTTT.